This entry lists 21 T cell receptor beta chains sequenced from one sample in a study of a mutant IDH1 vaccine in newly diagnosed glioma. The protocol was immunoSEQ multiplex PCR, while the TCRdb copy is restricted to in-frame clones and leaves out a portion. The sample shows 50,000 or so clones, roughly 80% of them seen only once. Time point in this sample: baseline, week 1 (first vaccination visit). Treatment: pre-vaccination baseline after standard-of-care therapy. The source material was PBMCs, sampled from a glioma patient treated with radiotherapy, temozolomide or both. The receptors were sampled from a man younger than 30 with glioma.

The V call is TRBV4-1, the J call TRBJ2-7, with 10 bases identical to TRBD2. V lost 4 bases and J lost 3; bases outside the gene matches: 6. From germline, CDR1 is MGHRA and CDR2 YSYEKL. The CDR3 extends over 15 amino acids. The CDR3, as DNA: TGCGCCAGCAGCCTTCGACTAGCGGGTTACTACGAGCAGTACTTC. Its translation is CASSLRLAGYYEQYF.

The chain combines TRBV20-1 with TRBJ2-1; 7 nucleotides align to TRBD1. V gave up 1 base and J gave up 15 bases; unmatched junction bases: 3. The germline V gene encodes CDR1 DFQATT and CDR2 SNEGSKA (reference sequence). The CDR3 runs to 10 residues. The CDR3 nucleotides are TGCAGTGCTAGAGCAGGGGGACCGTTCTTC. Translation gives CSARAGGPFF.

The gene calls are TRBV4-3 and TRBJ1-5; a possible D gene is TRBD1 (6 bases). Deletions cut 4 bases from V and 7 bases from J, with 17 bases between. Germline lookup yields CDR1 LGHNA and CDR2 YSLEER. The CDR3 length is 15 residues. The CDR3 here is CASSPSGRGPQPQHF. The DNA for the CDR3 is TGCGCCAGCAGCCCCTCAGGCAGGGGTCCCCAGCCCCAGCATTTT.

The J gene is TRBJ2-7, the V gene TRBV5-1, with 11 bases aligning to TRBD1. Germline V lookup: CDR1 SGHRS, CDR2 YFSETQ. The CDR3 contains 14 residues. V dropped 3 bases and J dropped 6; count of bases not matched to a gene: 5. CDR3: CASSSGTGGAEQYF. In DNA, the CDR3 is TGCGCCAGCAGCTCCGGGACAGGGGGGGCCGAGCAGTACTTC.

The CDR3 nucleotides are TGTGCTCCCGGGACTAGCGGCTACAATGAGCAGTTCTTC. Translation gives CAPGTSGYNEQFF. This chain links TRBV5-4 with TRBJ2-1; 11 bases align to TRBD2. Germline CDR1 and CDR2: SGHNT and YYREEE (reference sequence). CDR3 length: 13 residues.

DNA of the CDR3: TGTGCCAGCAGCTTGGACAGTTATGGCTACACCTTC. Its protein product is CASSLDSYGYTF. This chain uses TRBV5-4 with TRBJ1-2, with unresolved D. The CDR3 spans 12 residues. V was clipped by 0 bases and J by 5 bases, with 5 bases between them. Germline CDR1 is SGHNT and CDR2 is YYREEE (reference sequence).

CDR3 DNA sequence: TGTGCCAGCAGCTCGAGCGGGAGTAAACCCTACGAGCAGTACTTC. It yields the protein CASSSSGSKPYEQYF. The genes are TRBV7-9 and TRBJ2-7; 8 positions match TRBD2. V dropped 4 bases and J dropped 2; count of bases not matched to a gene: 7. The CDR3 contains 15 residues. The germline V gene encodes CDR1 SEHNR and CDR2 FQNEAQ (reference sequence).

The rearrangement joins TRBV30 to TRBJ2-3; 12 nucleotides agree with TRBD2. V gave up 0 bases and J gave up 4 bases; unmatched junction bases: 5. The germline V gene encodes CDR1 GTSNPN and CDR2 SVGIG (reference sequence). The CDR3 is 16 amino acids. For the CDR3, the DNA is TGTGCCTGGAGTGTACAGCTAGCGGGGGGGCCAGATACGCAGTATTTT. Translated: CAWSVQLAGGPDTQYF.

This sequence joins TRBV5-1 and TRBJ1-2; no clear D. This CDR3 is built from 14 residues. V was trimmed by 0 bases and J by 6 bases, leaving 12 bases between them. From germline, CDR1 is SGHRS and CDR2 YFSETQ. The CDR3: CASSLDTYLNGYTF. The DNA of the CDR3 is TGCGCCAGCAGCTTGGACACCTACCTCAATGGCTACACCTTC.

This chain connects TRBV5-1 to TRBJ2-7, with TRBD2 matching over 7 bases. J gave up 5 bases and V 3 bases, and 8 bases lay outside the gene matches. Germline V gene sequence: CDR1 SGHRS, CDR2 YFSETQ. This CDR3 is built from 14 residues. CDR3 bases: TGCGCCAGCAGCTCCGGGGGGTCTGGCAACGAGCAGTACTTC. As protein: CASSSGGSGNEQYF.

V usage is TRBV6-5 and J usage is TRBJ1-2; 8 bases are shared with TRBD1. Germline CDR1 MNHEY, CDR2 SVGAGI. J was trimmed by 6 bases and V by 0 bases; bases with no gene match: 6. The CDR3 totals 15 residues. The CDR3 is CASSYSAQGADGYTF. The CDR3 DNA reads as TGTGCCAGCAGTTACTCGGCCCAGGGGGCGGATGGCTACACCTTC.

The chain couples TRBV19 to TRBJ2-7; D is possibly TRBD1 or TRBD2 (5 bases each). Trimming removed 4 bases at V and 5 bases at J, with 15 bases between. This CDR3 has 14 residues. CDR1 is LNHDA and CDR2 is SQIVND in the germline V gene (reference sequence). CDR3: CASSNGGSVHEQYF. CDR3 in DNA: TGTGCCAGTAGTAATGGGGGTTCTGTCCACGAGCAGTACTTC.

This rearrangement joins TRBV27 to TRBJ2-1; perhaps TRBD2 as D (6 bases). V lost 0 bases and J 4 bases, leaving 13 bases between the germline ends. Germline CDR1 reads MNHEY; CDR2 reads SMNVEV (reference sequence). The CDR3 has 16 residues. CDR3 nucleotide sequence: TGTGCCAGCAGTTTATCGGAGGGGAGGTTATACAATGAGCAGTTCTTC. It translates to CASSLSEGRLYNEQFF.

The chain uses TRBV29-1 and TRBJ2-7, with 12 positions matching TRBD2. Germline CDR1 and CDR2: SQVTM and ANQGSEA. The CDR3 has 16 residues. Trimming took 5 bases from V and 1 from J; bases not matched to a gene: 9. CDR3 sequence reads: CSVLTTSGGSSYEQYF. CDR3 coding DNA: TGCAGCGTTCTAACGACTAGCGGGGGTTCGTCCTACGAGCAGTACTTC.

The chain uses TRBV5-6 and TRBJ2-3; D remains unclear. Trimming stripped 4 bases from V and 2 bases from J, with 11 bases between. Germline V gene sequence: CDR1 SGHDT, CDR2 YYEEEE. The CDR3 length is 14 residues. The CDR3 is CASSNQLHTDTQYF. The CDR3 DNA sequence: TGTGCCAGCAGCAATCAGCTGCACACAGATACGCAGTATTTT.

The gene calls are TRBV30 and TRBJ1-2, with TRBD1 matching 8 bases. The ends lost 3 bases at V and 10 bases at J; junction bases unmatched: 16. Germline V gene data show CDR1 as GTSNPN and CDR2 as SVGIG (reference sequence). This CDR3 contains 15 residues. Here the CDR3 reads CAWREAPGQVFYYTF. CDR3 sequence (DNA): TGTGCCTGGAGGGAAGCGCCGGGACAGGTTTTTTACTACACCTTC. Full variable domain (rest looked up from reference TRBV30 and TRBJ1-2): SQTIHQWPATLVQPVGSPLSLECTVEGTSNPNLYWYRQAAGRGLQLLFYSVGIGQISSEVPQNLSASRPQDRQFILSSKKLLLSDSGFYLCAWREAPGQVFYYTFGSGTRLTVV.

The sample holds many counts of this clone. V is TRBV7-9 and J is TRBJ2-7, with D perhaps matching TRBD1 or TRBD2 (5 bases each). The CDR3 has 15 amino acids. Trimming cost V 5 bases and J 2 bases, with 16 bases left between them. Germline-derived CDR1 and CDR2 are SEHNR and FQNEAQ (reference sequence). This CDR3 is CASSHRDEMAYEQYF. The CDR3 coding sequence is TGTGCCAGCAGCCATAGGGACGAGATGGCCTACGAGCAGTACTTC.

The chain recombines TRBV6-5 with TRBJ2-7; perhaps D is TRBD1 or TRBD2 (5 bases each). This CDR3 contains 14 residues. Trimming removed 2 bases at V and 6 bases at J, with 14 bases between. CDR1 MNHEY and CDR2 SVGAGI come from the germline V gene. The CDR3 protein is CASSYLGTDAEQYF. For the CDR3, the DNA is TGTGCCAGCAGTTACCTTGGGACCGACGCCGAGCAGTACTTC.

Remarks on this clone: At one boundary the junction diverges from the germline segment, which might be a read error. The chain couples TRBV7-7 to TRBJ2-2, with D perhaps given as TRBD1 or TRBD2 (7 bases each). The length of the CDR3 is 15 residues. Germline values: CDR1 SSHAT, CDR2 FNYEAQ (reference sequence). The CDR3 coding sequence is TGTGCTAGCAGCCAGGGGGGGCAATTCGCCGGGGAGCTGTTTTTT. It encodes CASSQGGQFAGELFF.

V gene TRBV27 combines with J gene TRBJ2-7; D is unresolved. The CDR3 length is 16 residues. V was clipped by 2 bases and J by 2 bases, with 16 bases between them. Germline CDR1 MNHEY, CDR2 SMNVEV (reference sequence). CDR3 loop: CASSLGLRAAAYEQYF. In DNA form, the CDR3 reads TGTGCCAGCAGTTTAGGTCTTCGGGCGGCGGCCTACGAGCAGTACTTC.

This rearrangement joins TRBV5-1 to TRBJ1-2; 8 nucleotides align to TRBD1. Germline V CDR1 and CDR2: SGHRS, YFSETQ. Trimming took 3 bases from V and 6 from J; bases not matched to a gene: 13. The CDR3 contains 16 residues. The CDR3 DNA reads as TGCGCCAGCAGCTCGGGGCTCGGGCAGGGGGCACATGGCTACACCTTC. Translating gives CASSSGLGQGAHGYTF.